In its sample, the clone carrying this T cell receptor beta chain was seen once. What it recognizes is unknown. One end of the junction does not line up with germline, which may come from a read error. This specimen comes from a study of regulatory T cells in long-lasting Graves disease. Study-wide findings and caveats: The persistent group shared around 2,700 public clonotypes, more than the approximately 890 shared by new patients.

As to time point: persistent/refractory GD, antithyroid drugs over 5 years with positive TRAb. PBMCs provided the RNA from which the TCR library was made. The authors built TCR beta libraries using iRepertoire HTBI primers and Arm-PCR of CDR3 regions. Via MiXCR, TCRdb re-called the multiplex PCR reads, giving one row per CDR3 protein. The table lists over 650,000 distinct CDR3 sequences, approximately 31% of them singletons, with roughly 41% in the top ten. The germline V gene has CDR1 LNHDA and CDR2 SQIVND (reference sequence). The length of the CDR3 is 16 residues. The source of this sequence is a female donor with Graves disease. The chain recombines TRBV19 with TRBJ1-1; no reliable D call. Sequencing used peripheral blood mononuclear cells (PBMCs), obtained when the disease was refractory, from a patient treated with antithyroid drugs. CDR3 sequence reads: CASSILGPRENTESFF. The CDR3 nucleotides read TGTGCCAGTAGTATATTGGGCCCCCGAGAGAACACTGAATCTTTCTTT.